What follows is one T cell receptor (beta chain) and its context. The table came from immunoSEQ multiplex PCR; TCRdb's copy has only in-frame clones and leaves some out. The sample lists fewer than 95,000 clones, around four fifths occurring once. This sample stems from a study of control samples from healthy donors and cancer patients. The CDR3 totals 17 residues. Germline assignment: CDR1 SGHDT and CDR2 YYEEEE. The ends lost 6 bases at V and 5 bases at J; junction bases unmatched: 19. The chain uses TRBV5-6 and TRBJ2-5; the match to TRBD1 covers 7 bases. This receptor was taken from a man aged 25-40 years in good health. The sample consisted of blood. The CDR3 DNA reads as TGTGCCAGCACCCACTTACTCGGACAGGTCACTTCGGAGACCCAGTACTTC. This codes for CASTHLLGQVTSETQYF. Combining the CDR3 with reference TRBV5-6 and TRBJ2-5 gives the whole variable domain DAGVTQSPTHLIKTRGQQVTLRCSPKSGHDTVSWYQQALGQGPQFIFQYYEEEERQRGNFPDRFSGHQFPNYSSELNVNALLLGDSALYLCASTHLLGQVTSETQYFGPGTRLLVL.